These 31 T cell receptor beta chains were sequenced from one sample in a study of graft-versus-host responses after intestinal transplantation. The repertoire was sequenced with immunoSEQ multiplex PCR; TCRdb's copy has only in-frame clones and lacks some. Found here are tens of thousands of clones, 82% of them singletons; the top ten hold just over 0.9%. These receptors have no identified antigens. The specimen was unstimulated CD8+ T cells sorted from spleen or lymph node cells, collected before transplant. The receptors shown here come from a human donor who was the organ donor for an intestinal transplant.

This clone was detected a few times. V is TRBV5-4 and J is TRBJ2-7; D perhaps matches TRBD2 (5 bases). Germline CDR1 SGHNT, CDR2 YYREEE (reference sequence). This CDR3 has 15 amino acids. V lost 4 bases and J lost 6, with 20 bases in between. In nucleotides, the CDR3 is TGTGCCAGCAGCCAAATCACAGCGGCCGAGGCCGAGCAGTACTTC. This translates into CASSQITAAEAEQYF.

J is TRBJ2-5 and V is TRBV18; 7 nucleotides line up with TRBD1. The CDR3 contains 14 residues. V was pared by 4 bases and J by 4 bases, with 6 bases of the junction left unmatched. Germline values: CDR1 KGHSH, CDR2 LQKENI. CDR3 sequence: CASSRNRGSETQYF. Written as DNA, the CDR3 is TGTGCCAGCTCACGCAACAGGGGTTCAGAGACCCAGTACTTC.

V and J are TRBV15 and TRBJ2-1; D possibly corresponds to TRBD1 (6 bases). The V end was cut by 5 bases, the J end by 1 base, with 12 bases between. CDR1 and CDR2 (germline): LNHNV, YYDKDF (reference sequence). The CDR3 is 15 residues long. The DNA for the CDR3 is TGTGCCACCAGCGCAACCGGGACATCCTACAATGAGCAGTTCTTC. This gives the protein CATSATGTSYNEQFF.

This clone turned up a few times. The chain employs TRBV7-2 and TRBJ2-2; possibly TRBD1 or TRBD2 for D (5 bases each). Deletions cut 0 bases from V and 7 bases from J, with 24 bases between. The CDR3 length is 19 residues. Per germline, CDR1 SGHTA and CDR2 FQGNSA. For the CDR3, the DNA is TGTGCCAGCAGCTTAGCGCCGGGTCCTCGAGTGGGGACCGGCGGGGAGCTGTTTTTT. Amino acids: CASSLAPGPRVGTGGELFF.

Comments on this clone: In the same sample, other DNA sequences code for this CDR3. This chain connects TRBV2 to TRBJ2-7; a weak D match, TRBD2 (5 bases). CDR1 and CDR2 from the germline V gene are SNHLY and FYNNEI. The CDR3 extends over 15 amino acids. Trimming stripped 3 bases from V and 2 bases from J, with 14 bases between. The DNA of the CDR3 is TGTGCCAGCAGTGAGAGGGCCTACTCAACCTACGAGCAGTACTTC. It yields the protein CASSERAYSTYEQYF.

This clone was observed a single time. In the same sample, other DNA sequences code for this CDR3. The CDR3: CASSFSRGNQPQHF. CDR3 nucleotide sequence: TGTGCCAGCAGTTTTAGCAGGGGCAATCAGCCCCAGCATTTT. The chain carries TRBV27 and TRBJ1-5; a possible D gene is TRBD1 (5 bases). The CDR3 length is 14 residues. CDR1 is MNHEY, CDR2 SMNVEV, per germline (reference sequence). The ends were cut back, 3 bases at V and 2 bases at J, with 8 bases in the middle.

The chain combines TRBV30 with TRBJ1-6; no definite D call. Trimming took off 0 bases at V and 0 bases at J, with 9 bases between the two ends. CDR3 length equals 16 residues. In germline, CDR1 is GTSNPN, CDR2 SVGIG (reference sequence). The CDR3 sequence is CAWSVRRSSYNSPLHF. As DNA, the CDR3 is TGTGCCTGGAGTGTCCGGCGGAGCTCCTATAATTCACCCCTCCACTTT.

Note on this clone: The sample holds other DNA sequences that translate to the same CDR3. V usage is TRBV19 and J usage is TRBJ1-1; D perhaps matches TRBD1 (6 bases). Germline lookup yields CDR1 LNHDA and CDR2 SQIVND (reference sequence). The V and J ends lost 5 bases and 2 bases respectively, with 9 bases between them. The CDR3 runs 13 residues. The CDR3 spells CASSPGGNTEAFF. The CDR3, as DNA: TGTGCCAGTAGTCCCGGGGGCAACACTGAAGCTTTCTTT.

This rearrangement joins TRBV29-1 to TRBJ2-1, with D unresolved. Germline CDR1 and CDR2: SQVTM and ANQGSEA. This CDR3 spans 10 amino acids. The V gene lost 6 bases and the J gene lost 3 bases, with 3 bases spanning the gap. Here the CDR3 reads CSVNYNEQFF. The CDR3 DNA reads as TGCAGCGTGAACTACAATGAGCAGTTCTTC.

The chain has TRBV10-1 and TRBJ2-1, with D possibly TRBD2 on 7 matching bases. The CDR3 runs 14 residues. Germline CDR1 and CDR2: WNHNN and SYGVQD (reference sequence). V lost 3 bases to trimming and J lost 5 bases, with 11 bases between them. The CDR3 is CASSDGGGDNEQFF. CDR3 in DNA: TGCGCCAGCAGTGATGGGGGGGGCGACAATGAGCAGTTCTTC.

The chain couples TRBV2 to TRBJ1-1; D gene uncertain. Germline V CDR1 and CDR2: SNHLY, FYNNEI. This CDR3 has 14 amino acids. The V and J ends lost 10 bases and 1 base respectively, with 16 bases between them. The CDR3: CATGGEVTNTEAFF. The CDR3 DNA follows: TGTGCCACCGGCGGAGAGGTAACGAACACTGAAGCTTTCTTT.

The V and J genes are TRBV25-1 and TRBJ2-7; 7 bases fit TRBD1. The CDR3 covers 11 residues. Looked up from germline, CDR1 is MGHDK and CDR2 is SYGVNS. The junction had 1 base not matched to a gene; V was cut back by 8 bases and J by 3 bases. CDR3: CASSGGYEQYF. CDR3 in DNA: TGTGCCAGCTCAGGGGGCTACGAGCAGTACTTC.

The chain combines TRBV6-1 with TRBJ1-5; D is ambiguous. This CDR3 is 14 amino acids long. The ends were cut back, 5 bases at V and 7 bases at J, with 15 bases in the middle. Germline V CDR1 and CDR2: MNHNS, SASEGT. The CDR3 DNA sequence: TGTGCCAGCAGTTTGCTACCCGGCCGACAGCCCCAGCATTTT. This sequence encodes CASSLLPGRQPQHF.

V and J are TRBV19 and TRBJ2-1; the match to TRBD1 covers 11 bases. There are 14 residues in the CDR3. Germline assignment: CDR1 LNHDA and CDR2 SQIVND (reference sequence). V was clipped by 5 bases and J by 9 bases; unmatched bases: 6. CDR3 sequence (DNA): TGTGCCAGTAGTGGCGGGACAGGGGGTACTGAGCAGTTCTTC. Translated: CASSGGTGGTEQFF.

CDR3 residues: CSASGSEQFF. The CDR3 region has the DNA TGCAGTGCTAGCGGGAGTGAGCAGTTCTTC. The V call is TRBV20-1, the J call TRBJ2-1; D might be TRBD2 (6 bases). From germline, CDR1 is DFQATT and CDR2 SNEGSKA (reference sequence). The CDR3 is made up of 10 amino acids. Trimming stripped 3 bases from V and 9 bases from J, with 6 bases between.

As for this clone: At one boundary the junction diverges from the germline segment, which might be a read error. This same CDR3 is encoded by further DNA sequences in the sample. The chain couples TRBV7-9 to TRBJ1-1, with unresolved D. The CDR3 is 15 amino acids. Per germline, CDR1 SEHNR and CDR2 FQNEAQ (reference sequence). CDR3 bases: TGTGCCAGTAGCTCCACCGGGTCGATGAACACTGAAGCTTTCTTT. Translation: CASSSTGSMNTEAFF.

This chain uses TRBV21-1 with TRBJ2-2. TRBV21-1 corresponds to a pseudogene. The CDR3 extends over 15 amino acids. This chain's CDR3 is CASSKRKTDTGELFF. CDR3 DNA sequence: TGTGCCAGCAGCAAACGTAAGACGGATACCGGGGAGCTGTTTTTT.

This clone was detected only a few times. The chain has TRBV7-9 and TRBJ1-4, with a possible D match to TRBD1 (6 bases). This CDR3 has 16 residues. Germline V lookup: CDR1 SEHNR, CDR2 FQNEAQ (reference sequence). Trimming shortened V by 5 bases and J by 7 bases, and 20 bases separated the two germline ends. In DNA form, the CDR3 reads TGTGCCAGCAGCCCCCCCTCGGGGGAGGGGGGTGAAAAACTGTTTTTT. Its translation: CASSPPSGEGGEKLFF.

The chain recombines TRBV2 with TRBJ2-3, with D perhaps matching TRBD2 (7 bases). Per germline, CDR1 SNHLY and CDR2 FYNNEI. The CDR3 loop spans 13 amino acids. V dropped 8 bases and J dropped 1 base, with 10 bases sitting between them. CDR3 sequence (DNA): TGTGCCAGCGGGGGGGGCGGCACAGATACGCAGTATTTT. Residues: CASGGGGTDTQYF.

This clone occurred once. The chain couples TRBV7-9 to TRBJ1-2, with TRBD1 identical over 8 bases. Trimming took 1 base from V and 4 from J; bases not matched to a gene: 2. Germline CDR1 SEHNR, CDR2 FQNEAQ (reference sequence). CDR3 length equals 14 residues. This chain's CDR3 is CASSLVGQGYGYTF. In DNA form, the CDR3 reads TGTGCCAGCAGCTTAGTAGGACAGGGCTATGGCTACACCTTC.

The chain carries TRBV15 and TRBJ2-3; the match to TRBD2 covers 11 bases. Germline V gene sequence: CDR1 LNHNV, CDR2 YYDKDF (reference sequence). The CDR3 length is 15 residues. V gave up 3 bases and J gave up 4 bases; unmatched junction bases: 3. CDR3 amino acids: CATSSTLAGADTQYF. The CDR3 DNA reads TGTGCCACCAGCAGTACACTAGCGGGGGCAGATACGCAGTATTTT. Filled out from reference TRBV15 and TRBJ2-3, the complete variable domain reads DAMVIQNPRYQVTQFGKPVTLSCSQTLNHNVMYWYQQKSSQAPKLLFHYYDKDFNNEADTPDNFQSRRPNTSFCFLDIRSPGLGDTAMYLCATSSTLAGADTQYFGPGTRLTVL.

J is TRBJ1-2 and V is TRBV7-8, with 7 bases matching TRBD1. Trimming removed 4 bases from V and 3 bases from J; junction bases left unmatched: 8. The CDR3 runs 15 residues. Looked up from germline, CDR1 is SGHVS and CDR2 is FQNEAQ. The CDR3 DNA follows: TGTGCCAGCAGCTCACGACAGGGAATGGACTATGGCTACACCTTC. Its translation is CASSSRQGMDYGYTF. Complete variable domain (other parts from reference TRBV7-8 and TRBJ1-2): GAGVSQSPRYKVAKRGQDVALRCDPISGHVSLFWYQQALGQGPEFLTYFQNEAQLDKSGLPSDRFFAERPEGSVSTLKIQRTQQEDSAVYLCASSSRQGMDYGYTFGSGTRLTVV.

This chain joins TRBV9 and TRBJ2-7, with 9 positions matching TRBD1. This CDR3 is 14 amino acids long. Germline lookup yields CDR1 SGDLS and CDR2 YYNGEE. J was trimmed by 4 bases and V by 4 bases; bases with no gene match: 6. In nucleotides, the CDR3 is TGTGCCAGCAGCCCCTGGACAGGGGATTACGAGCAGTACTTC. This encodes CASSPWTGDYEQYF. The full variable domain, completed using reference TRBV9 and TRBJ2-7, is DSGVTQTPKHLITATGQRVTLRCSPRSGDLSVYWYQQSLDQGLQFLIQYYNGEERAKGNILERFSAQQFPDLHSELNLSSLELGDSALYFCASSPWTGDYEQYFGPGTRLTVT.

This clone was counted a single time. The chain links TRBV5-6 to TRBJ1-1; D not certain. Germline V lookup: CDR1 SGHDT, CDR2 YYEEEE. The CDR3 has 13 amino acids. V gave up 4 bases and J gave up 5 bases, with 12 bases separating them. CDR3 loop: CASSLTRRTEAFF. For the CDR3, the DNA is TGTGCCAGCAGCCTGACAAGGCGGACTGAAGCTTTCTTT.

This rearrangement joins TRBV29-1 to TRBJ1-2; D is undetermined. The CDR3 runs to 12 residues. The V gene lost 6 bases and the J gene lost 8 bases, with 16 bases spanning the gap. Germline CDR1 reads SQVTM; CDR2 reads ANQGSEA. The CDR3 DNA sequence: TGCAGCGTAGCCTCAGGAGTAGAAGGCTACACCTTC. Its translation is CSVASGVEGYTF.

This sequence joins TRBV7-9 and TRBJ2-5; D not certain. This CDR3 spans 13 amino acids. The germline CDR1 and CDR2 sequences are SEHNR and FQNEAQ (reference sequence). V was pared by 3 bases and J by 1 base, with 6 bases between. The CDR3 region is CASSFNSQETQYF. Written as DNA, the CDR3 is TGTGCCAGCAGCTTTAACAGCCAAGAGACCCAGTACTTC.

V and J are TRBV12-5 and TRBJ2-1; 11 bases are a match to TRBD2. Germline values: CDR1 LGHNT, CDR2 FRNRAP. J was trimmed by 3 bases and V by 6 bases; bases with no gene match: 4. The CDR3 runs to 15 residues. CDR3 nucleotide sequence: TGTGCTAGTGGCCACGGGACTAGCGGCTACAATGAGCAGTTCTTC. Protein: CASGHGTSGYNEQFF.

The gene calls are TRBV19 and TRBJ2-3, with D possibly being TRBD2 (5 bases). CDR1 and CDR2 (germline): LNHDA, SQIVND (reference sequence). The V end lost 0 bases, the J end lost 0 bases, and 10 bases lay between the germline ends. The CDR3 runs 16 residues. CDR3: CASSIDERSSTDTQYF. The CDR3 DNA reads as TGTGCCAGTAGTATAGATGAGCGGAGTAGCACAGATACGCAGTATTTT.

The chain uses TRBV7-6 and TRBJ1-6; D gene ambiguous. The CDR3 sequence is 14 residues long. Trimming shortened V by 2 bases and J by 4 bases, and 6 bases separated the two germline ends. In germline, CDR1 is SGHVS, CDR2 FNYEAQ. The DNA for the CDR3 is TGTGCCAGCAGCTTACGAGGGTATAATTCACCCCTCCACTTT. This translates into CASSLRGYNSPLHF.

This clone was seen more than once but under ten times. The J gene is TRBJ2-1, the V gene TRBV9; D call uncertain. The V gene lost 3 bases and the J gene lost 0 bases, with 4 bases spanning the gap. Germline CDR1 and CDR2: SGDLS and YYNGEE. This CDR3 region has 13 residues. CDR3 sequence (DNA): TGTGCCAGCAGCGGGGACTCCTACAATGAGCAGTTCTTC. This encodes CASSGDSYNEQFF.

The chain recombines TRBV21-1 with TRBJ2-7; the table's D call TRBD1 went unverified against the DNA. TRBV21-1 is designated a pseudogene. The CDR3 runs 16 residues. CDR3 in amino acids: CAGSIPPGQGLYEQYF. CDR3 nucleotides: TGTGCCGGCAGCATACCTCCGGGACAGGGCCTCTACGAGCAGTACTTC.